Below, 10 T cell receptor beta chains from the same sample are listed, as sequenced in a study of cytomegalovirus exposure and HLA in healthy donors. Primers for the PCR totalled 60 Vbeta and 13 Jbeta. Assay used: immunoSEQ multiplex PCR; TCRdb lists only in-frame clones, some missing. The repertoire table contains fewer than 250,000 clones. The sequenced material came from PBMCs. These receptors came from a woman aged 30 to 39 in good health and CMV-seropositive.

The chain recombines TRBV5-8 with TRBJ2-2, with 14 bases aligning to TRBD2. Germline V CDR1 and CDR2: SGHTS, YDEGEE. The CDR3 runs 16 residues. Trimming removed 3 bases from V and 5 bases from J; junction bases left unmatched: 3. In DNA, the CDR3 is TGTGCCAGCAGCTCGGGACTAGCGGGAGTTACCGGGGAGCTGTTTTTT. Its translation: CASSSGLAGVTGELFF.

This rearrangement joins TRBV30 to TRBJ1-5; 7 bases align to TRBD1. Germline assignment: CDR1 GTSNPN and CDR2 SVGIG (reference sequence). After removal of 2 bases from V and 6 bases from J, the junction contained 13 bases not matched to a gene. The CDR3 totals 16 residues. As DNA, the CDR3 is TGTGCCTGGAGTTCGTACATCAGGGGGAAGGGTCAGCCCCAGCATTTT. Its translation: CAWSSYIRGKGQPQHF.

This chain connects TRBV5-5 to TRBJ2-5; 12 nucleotides align to TRBD2. This CDR3 has 16 residues. V was clipped by 4 bases and J by 5 bases; unmatched bases: 9. The germline CDR1 and CDR2 sequences are SGHKS and YYEKEE (reference sequence). The CDR3 DNA sequence: TGTGCCAGCAGCCACTCTAGCGGGAGGGCCGGGGAGACCCAGTACTTC. Its protein is CASSHSSGRAGETQYF. Complete variable domain (other parts from reference TRBV5-5 and TRBJ2-5): DAGVTQSPTHLIKTRGQQVTLRCSPISGHKSVSWYQQVLGQGPQFIFQYYEKEERGRGNFPDRFSARQFPNYSSELNVNALLLGDSALYLCASSHSSGRAGETQYFGPGTRLLVL.

This chain uses TRBV7-2 with TRBJ2-5, with 9 bases lining up with TRBD1. The CDR3 loop spans 17 amino acids. Germline V CDR1 and CDR2: SGHTA, FQGNSA. V gave up 5 bases and J gave up 5 bases; unmatched junction bases: 15. CDR3 sequence reads: CASSPLQGQGGGETQYF. The CDR3 region has the DNA TGTGCCAGCAGCCCGTTGCAGGGACAGGGCGGGGGCGAGACCCAGTACTTC.

This chain uses TRBV5-8 with TRBJ2-5; the match to TRBD2 covers 13 bases. V shed 4 bases and J 4 bases; nucleotides not matched to a gene: 7. CDR1 and CDR2 from the germline V gene are SGHTS and YDEGEE. This CDR3 contains 16 residues. Here the CDR3 DNA reads TGTGCCAGCAGCCCGCGGACTAGCGGGAGTCGAGAGACCCAGTACTTC. Translating gives CASSPRTSGSRETQYF.

The rearrangement links TRBV15 to TRBJ2-3; 12 positions agree with TRBD1. The junction had 5 bases not matched to a gene; V was cut back by 3 bases and J by 4 bases. Germline V gene lookup returns CDR1 LNHNV and CDR2 YYDKDF (reference sequence). The CDR3 covers 16 residues. The CDR3 protein is CATSRGTGGYSDTQYF. CDR3 DNA: TGTGCCACCAGCAGGGGGACAGGGGGCTACTCAGATACGCAGTATTTT.

This sequence joins TRBV10-3 and TRBJ1-4; no reliable D call. V lost 0 bases and J 4 bases, leaving 9 bases between the germline ends. Germline CDR1 reads ENHRY; CDR2 reads SYGVKD. The CDR3 covers 15 residues. In DNA form, the CDR3 reads TGTGCCATCAGTGAGTCGGTTGGGCTTAATGAAAAACTGTTTTTT. This gives the protein CAISESVGLNEKLFF.

The chain recombines TRBV4-3 with TRBJ1-1, with D tentatively TRBD1 (6 bases). With 1 base removed from V and 5 bases from J, the gap between germline ends came to 14 bases. The CDR3 is 15 amino acids. CDR1 LGHNA and CDR2 YSLEER come from the germline V gene. CDR3 protein: CASSQGLGGGTEAFF. The DNA for the CDR3 is TGCGCCAGCAGCCAAGGGTTAGGGGGGGGGACTGAAGCTTTCTTT.

The rearrangement links TRBV5-4 to TRBJ2-4; D is unclear. This CDR3 region has 12 residues. V gave up 4 bases and J gave up 8 bases, with 10 bases separating them. Germline V lookup: CDR1 SGHNT, CDR2 YYREEE (reference sequence). CDR3 sequence: CASSTDTDIQYF. The CDR3 region has the DNA TGTGCCAGCAGCACCGACACTGACATTCAGTACTTC.

The chain employs TRBV5-1 and TRBJ2-5; 9 bases align to TRBD1. Gene TRBJ2-7 matches the end of the DNA better, so the J call may be wrong. This CDR3 is built from 16 residues. Germline V gene data show CDR1 as SGHRS and CDR2 as YFSETQ. CDR3 residues: CASSLAQDRGAYEQYF. DNA for the CDR3: TGCGCCAGCAGCCTCGCACAGGACAGGGGTGCGTACGAGCAGTACTTC.